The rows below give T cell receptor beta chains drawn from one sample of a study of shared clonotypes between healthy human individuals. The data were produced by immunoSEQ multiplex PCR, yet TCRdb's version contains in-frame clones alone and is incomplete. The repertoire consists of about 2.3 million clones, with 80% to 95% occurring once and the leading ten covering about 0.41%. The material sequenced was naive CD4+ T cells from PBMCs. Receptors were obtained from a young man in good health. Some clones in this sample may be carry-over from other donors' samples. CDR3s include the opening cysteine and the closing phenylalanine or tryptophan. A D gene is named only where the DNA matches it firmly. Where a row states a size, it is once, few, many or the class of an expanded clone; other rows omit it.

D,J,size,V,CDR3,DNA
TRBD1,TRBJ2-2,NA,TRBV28,CASGQVPGELFF,TGTGCCAGCGGACAGGTCCCCGGGGAGCTGTTTTTT
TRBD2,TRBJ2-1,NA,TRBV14,CASSQDWRGAGGPIEQFF,TGTGCCAGCAGCCAAGATTGGAGGGGAGCGGGAGGGCCGATTGAGCAGTTCTTC
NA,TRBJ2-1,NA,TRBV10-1,CASSSREQFF,TGCGCCAGCAGCAGTCGTGAGCAGTTCTTC
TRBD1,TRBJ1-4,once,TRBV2,CASGTRGITNEKLFF,TGTGCCAGCGGTACCAGGGGGATAACTAATGAAAAACTGTTTTTT
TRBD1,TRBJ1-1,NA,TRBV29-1,CSVGAGGRVTEAFF,TGCAGCGTTGGGGCAGGGGGAAGAGTCACTGAAGCTTTCTTT
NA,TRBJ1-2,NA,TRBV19,CASVRRPLLPDGYTF,TGTGCCAGCGTACGGAGACCCCTTCTACCTGACGGCTACACCTTC
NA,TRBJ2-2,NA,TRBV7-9,CASSLATRGGGELFF,TGTGCCAGCAGCTTAGCCACCAGGGGTGGCGGGGAGCTGTTTTTT
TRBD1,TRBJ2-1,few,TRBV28,CASSSGQGSYNEQFF,TGTGCCAGCAGTTCGGGACAGGGCTCCTACAATGAGCAGTTCTTC
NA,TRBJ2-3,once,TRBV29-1,CSVPGLVTDTQYF,TGCAGCGTTCCCGGACTGGTCACAGATACGCAGTATTTT
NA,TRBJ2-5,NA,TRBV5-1,CASSLAAQETQYF,TGCGCCAGCAGCTTGGCCGCCCAAGAGACCCAGTACTTC
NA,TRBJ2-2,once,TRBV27,CASSLLGRGRGTGELFF,TGTGCCAGCAGTTTATTAGGCAGGGGACGGGGCACCGGGGAGCTGTTTTTT
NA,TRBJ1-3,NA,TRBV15,CATSRDFRGGGTIYF,TGTGCCACCAGCAGGGACTTCAGGGGAGGAGGCACCATATATTTT
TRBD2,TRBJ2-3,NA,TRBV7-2,CASSPSSGRLRAQYF,TGTGCCAGCAGCCCCAGTAGCGGGAGGCTCCGTGCGCAGTATTTT